A selection of T cell receptor beta chains follows, all from one sample in a study of blood T cells in healthy people across ages. TCRdb itself ran the 5' RACE reads through MiXCR, one entry per CDR3 protein. The table shows fewer than 800,000 distinct CDR3 sequences, with around 32% occurring only once. Sequencing used blood. The receptor source for this set is a woman older than 75 in good health. CDR3s include the opening cysteine and the closing phenylalanine or tryptophan. The D gene is left open where the match is weak.

CASSSPTGGYGYTF | TRBV27 | -
CSASAGAPPDTQYF | TRBV20-1 | -
CASKPKLAGVYEQYF | TRBV2 | TRBD2
CASSYGRLAGTDTQYF | TRBV6-5 | TRBD2
CASSRQGNYEQYF | TRBV7-2 | -
CSVQRGTGHNEQFF | TRBV29-1 | TRBD1
CASSPRRAATEAFF | TRBV5-6 | -
CVSSLMRGGVYNEQYF | TRBV7-8 | TRBD2
CASILRGTGRSSYEQYF | TRBV28 | TRBD1
CASSLAGPTNYGYTF | TRBV5-4 | -
CTSSPAGTVTEAFF | TRBV5-6 | -
CASSLSGQGEAEQYF | TRBV7-9 | TRBD1
CASSPDYSSEQYF | TRBV7-2 | -
CASSPRWTDTQYF | TRBV5-4 | -
CASSPLMVGVGQETQYF | TRBV4-2 | -
CASSVAGTGNEQYF | TRBV5-1 | TRBD1
CSARGTSGGLSSYNEQFF | TRBV20-1 | TRBD2
CASSQVAGAMNTEAFF | TRBV3-1 | -
CASSLGRSEKLFF | TRBV12-3/TRBV12-4 | -
CASSPLGTAAYNEQFF | TRBV25-1 | -
CTSSLGQASVTQYF | TRBV7-2 | -
CASSLAGAGGSPLHF | TRBV12-3/TRBV12-4 | -
CASSVGMGNVYNEQFF | TRBV9 | -
CAISESAGLNQPQHF | TRBV10-3 | -
CASSYYRSSRGYTF | TRBV6-5 | -
CASSPRTGQGANEKLFF | TRBV9 | TRBD1
CASSAGQGTSDTQYF | TRBV7-7 | TRBD1
CASSLNRDISDGYTF | TRBV6-2/TRBV6-3 | -
CASSYSPVGANEQYF | TRBV6-2/TRBV6-3 | -
CASSESLAPGDTQYF | TRBV6-4 | -
CASSLAWDPTNEKLFF | TRBV7-2 | -
CAWSVFGLNEQFF | TRBV30 | -
CSARGWTGDDTGELFF | TRBV20-1 | TRBD1
CASSRPGRNTEAFF | TRBV5-6 | -
CASSFAQGGRETQYF | TRBV27 | TRBD1
CASSQEAKSSYNEQFF | TRBV4-2 | -
CASSTQDRSSYNEQFF | TRBV5-1 | -
CASSSGTSGGSNSYNEQFF | TRBV7-3 | TRBD2
CASSLKSPSNEKLFF | TRBV7-2 | -
CASSQSLRNEKLFF | TRBV4-2 | -
CSAPNVGQLGYGYTF | TRBV20-1 | TRBD1
CASSQLGTSGGSSTDTQYF | TRBV3-1 | TRBD2
CASSSPGQGVVTAEAFF | TRBV5-7 | TRBD1